The 6 T cell receptor beta chains reported below all come from one sample, sequenced in a study of cytomegalovirus exposure and HLA in healthy donors (TCRdb year 2017). The library was prepared using the immunoSEQ multiplex PCR assay. Drawn from immuneACCESS, this table holds only the in-frame rearrangements with V and J called that TCRdb kept. Clones are partly lost; checked studies trace under half to an unresolved V gene and leave the rest unexplained. The sample table holds roughly 260,000 clones, of which nearly 90% were seen once. The biggest ten clones account for less than 0.4% of the sample. The sample was PBMCs. The receptors here all came from a young woman in good health and CMV-seronegative.

The V gene is TRBV5-6, the J gene TRBJ2-1; 8 bases align to TRBD2. V trimming: 0 bases; J trimming: 2 bases; junction bases outside the gene matches: 4. Germline assignment: CDR1 SGHDT and CDR2 YYEEEE. The CDR3 spans 16 residues. Written as DNA, the CDR3 is TGTGCCAGCAGCTTGGGCGGGGGGAGCCCCTACAATGAGCAGTTCTTC. Amino acids: CASSLGGGSPYNEQFF.

J is TRBJ2-1 and V is TRBV5-6; TRBD1 matches at 12 bases. Trimming at V came to 3 bases and at J to 2 bases, leaving 3 bases not matched to a gene. This CDR3 has 16 residues. From germline, CDR1 is SGHDT and CDR2 YYEEEE. The CDR3 protein is CASSSGTGGPYNEQFF. The CDR3 DNA reads as TGTGCCAGCAGCTCCGGGACAGGGGGCCCCTACAATGAGCAGTTCTTC.

DNA for the CDR3: TGTGCCATCACCAAGGGACAGGGGGTCTACGAGCAGTACTTC. Its translation is CAITKGQGVYEQYF. The genes are TRBV10-3 and TRBJ2-7; 11 bases agree with TRBD1. Germline loops: CDR1 ENHRY, CDR2 SYGVKD. Trimming removed 7 bases from V and 3 bases from J; junction bases left unmatched: 5. This CDR3 region has 14 residues.

The gene calls are TRBV11-2 and TRBJ2-3, with 11 bases matching TRBD1. Unmatched junction bases numbered 5, after V lost 5 bases and J lost 1 base. This CDR3 comprises 16 residues. CDR1 and CDR2 from the germline V gene are SGHAT and FQNNGV. The CDR3 sequence: CASSPRTGGGTDTQYF. Here the CDR3 DNA reads TGTGCCAGCAGCCCGCGGACAGGGGGCGGCACAGATACGCAGTATTTT.

The V and J genes are TRBV29-1 and TRBJ2-3, with 8 bases matching TRBD1. The CDR3 runs to 15 residues. The germline V gene has CDR1 SQVTM and CDR2 ANQGSEA. The ends lost 6 bases at V and 0 bases at J; junction bases unmatched: 8. CDR3 DNA sequence: TGCAGCGTGGACGAGACAGGGGTGAGCACAGATACGCAGTATTTT. It yields the protein CSVDETGVSTDTQYF.

The rearrangement joins TRBV4-1 to TRBJ2-1; 8 positions match TRBD2. The CDR3 consists of 19 residues. From germline, CDR1 is MGHRA and CDR2 YSYEKL. Trimming cost V 3 bases and J 0 bases; bases outside gene matches: 13. The CDR3 is CASSHPTGRGASSYNEQFF. Written as DNA, the CDR3 is TGCGCCAGCAGCCATCCTACGGGGCGGGGGGCCAGCTCCTACAATGAGCAGTTCTTC.